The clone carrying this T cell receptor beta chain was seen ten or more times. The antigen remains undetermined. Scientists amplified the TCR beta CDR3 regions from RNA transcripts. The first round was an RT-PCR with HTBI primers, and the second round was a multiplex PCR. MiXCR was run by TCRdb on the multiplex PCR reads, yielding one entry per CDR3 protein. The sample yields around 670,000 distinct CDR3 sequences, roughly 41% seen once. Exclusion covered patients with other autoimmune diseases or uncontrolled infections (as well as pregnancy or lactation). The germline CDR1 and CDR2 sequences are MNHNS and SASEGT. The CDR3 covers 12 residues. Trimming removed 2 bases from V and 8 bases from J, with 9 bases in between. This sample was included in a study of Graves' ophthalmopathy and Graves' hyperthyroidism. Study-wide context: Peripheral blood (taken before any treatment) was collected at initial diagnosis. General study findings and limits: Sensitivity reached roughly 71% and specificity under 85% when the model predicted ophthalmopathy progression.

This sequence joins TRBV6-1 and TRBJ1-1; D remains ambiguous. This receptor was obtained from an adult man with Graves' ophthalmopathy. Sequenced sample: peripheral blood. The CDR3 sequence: CASSELGIEAFF. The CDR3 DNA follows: TGTGCCAGCAGTGAACTGGGGATAGAAGCTTTCTTT.